This passage covers 28 T cell receptor beta chains from one sample sequenced in a study of T cell repertoires in cytomegalovirus infection. Their cognate antigens are unknown. TCRdb reanalysed the reads using MiXCR and keeps one entry per CDR3 protein. The table has some 130,000 distinct CDR3 sequences, 20% to 30% seen once. Sequenced material: PBMCs, sequenced either directly or after in vitro stimulation (not recorded which). All receptors derive from a human donor in good health (CMV status not recorded). Some clones in this sample may be carry-over from other donors' samples.

A few counts support this clonotype. This rearrangement joins TRBV5-5 to TRBJ2-5; D gene uncertain. The CDR3 spans 14 residues. Trimming took 2 bases from V and 5 from J, leaving 13 bases between them. CDR1 SGHKS and CDR2 YYEKEE come from the germline V gene (reference sequence). The CDR3 sequence: CASSLHVYRETQYF. In DNA, the CDR3 is TGTGCCAGCAGCTTACACGTATATCGGGAGACCCAGTACTTC.

This clonotype has a handful of counts. J is TRBJ2-6 and V is TRBV19, with D possibly being TRBD2 (6 bases). V was trimmed by 4 bases and J by 0 bases, leaving 25 bases between them. The germline gives CDR1 LNHDA, CDR2 SQIVND (reference sequence). This CDR3 contains 21 residues. CDR3 in DNA: TGTGCCAGTAGTACCGGGTCGGGGTGGCTAGCGAGACGCTCTGGGGCCAACGTCCTGACTTTC. This encodes CASSTGSGWLARRSGANVLTF.

This clonotype was seen many times. The chain recombines TRBV7-2 with TRBJ1-2; no clear D. The CDR3 is made up of 12 amino acids. V was pared by 1 base and J by 4 bases, with 4 bases between. The germline V gene has CDR1 SGHTA and CDR2 FQGNSA. CDR3 nucleotide sequence: TGTGCCAGCAGCTTAGGGCCCTATGGCTACACCTTC. This sequence encodes CASSLGPYGYTF.

V gene TRBV7-2 combines with J gene TRBJ2-4; the D is unclear. V lost 4 bases to trimming and J lost 5 bases, with 9 bases between them. This CDR3 has 13 residues. The germline gives CDR1 SGHTA, CDR2 FQGNSA. The CDR3, as DNA: TGTGCCAGCAGCTATCGCGGCCAAAACATTCAGTACTTC. Protein: CASSYRGQNIQYF.

There are many counts of this clonotype. This rearrangement joins TRBV7-3 to TRBJ2-5; possible D gene TRBD1, 6 bases. Trimming took off 8 bases at V and 2 bases at J, with 12 bases between the two ends. The CDR3 contains 13 residues. The germline gives CDR1 SGHTA, CDR2 FQGTGA. The CDR3 loop is CASSKDRQETQYF. The CDR3 DNA is TGTGCCAGCTCCAAGGACAGACAAGAGACCCAGTACTTC.

This chain uses TRBV7-4 with TRBJ2-1; D remains ambiguous. V was shortened by 3 bases and J by 12 bases, with 12 bases between the two germline ends. Germline lookup yields CDR1 SGHVT and CDR2 SQSDAQ. The CDR3 is 12 amino acids. The CDR3 sequence is CASSLTDSVQFF. CDR3 bases: TGTGCCAGCAGCTTGACTGATTCGGTGCAGTTCTTC. The full variable domain, completed using reference TRBV7-4 and TRBJ2-1, is GAGVSQSPRYKVAKRGRDVALRCDSISGHVTLYWYRQTLGQGSEVLTYSQSDAQRDKSGRPSGRFSAERPERSVSTLKIQRTEQGDSAVYLCASSLTDSVQFFGPGTRLTVL.

The J gene is TRBJ2-7, the V gene TRBV12-3 or TRBV12-4; D is unclear. The CDR3 contains 14 residues. V was shortened by 5 bases and J by 3 bases, with 14 bases between the two germline ends. The chain's CDR3 is CASSLDQVVYEQYF. DNA for the CDR3: TGTGCCAGCAGTCTCGACCAGGTGGTCTACGAGCAGTACTTC.

The V and J genes are TRBV12-3 or TRBV12-4 and TRBJ2-2; no clear D gene. Trimming took off 4 bases at V and 2 bases at J, with 8 bases between the two ends. The CDR3 extends over 14 amino acids. In DNA form, the CDR3 reads TGTGCCAGCAGTTCCGCAGTTAACACCGGGGAGCTGTTTTTT. This gives the protein CASSSAVNTGELFF.

The chain carries TRBV11-2 and TRBJ2-2; D remains unclear. Germline V gene lookup returns CDR1 SGHAT and CDR2 FQNNGV. The CDR3 sequence is 14 residues long. V gave up 4 bases and J gave up 4 bases, with 10 bases separating them. The CDR3 region has the DNA TGTGCCAGCAGCTGGGGTACAAGCACCGGGGAGCTGTTTTTT. This encodes CASSWGTSTGELFF.

DNA for the CDR3: TGTGCCAGCAGTTACGGAAAATCCTACGAGCAGTACTTC. It codes for CASSYGKSYEQYF. The J gene is TRBJ2-7, the V gene TRBV12-3 or TRBV12-4; D call uncertain. V dropped 4 bases and J dropped 1 base, with 8 bases sitting between them. This CDR3 has 13 amino acids.

The chain carries TRBV6-2 or TRBV6-3 and TRBJ2-1; 12 bases line up with TRBD2. Germline loops: CDR1 MNHEY, CDR2 SVGEGT. This CDR3 has 14 residues. Trimming removed 8 bases from V and 3 bases from J; junction bases left unmatched: 2. CDR3 DNA sequence: TGTGCCAGCGGACTAGCGGGACACTACAATGAGCAGTTCTTC. Its protein is CASGLAGHYNEQFF.

This clonotype was observed a few times. V gene TRBV19 combines with J gene TRBJ2-1; 11 nucleotides match TRBD1. Trimming took 6 bases from V and 4 from J; bases not matched to a gene: 8. Germline V lookup: CDR1 LNHDA, CDR2 SQIVND (reference sequence). The CDR3 runs to 16 residues. The CDR3 is CASREGQGGFYNEQFF. In DNA form, the CDR3 reads TGTGCCAGTAGGGAGGGACAGGGGGGCTTTTACAATGAGCAGTTCTTC.

This clonotype was seen a handful of times. The chain joins TRBV4-3 to TRBJ2-1; D gene uncertain. CDR1 and CDR2 (germline): LGHNA, YSLEER. Trimming cost V 1 base and J 2 bases, with 3 bases left between them. The CDR3 runs to 13 residues. CDR3 amino acids: CASSQGAYNEQFF. The CDR3 DNA sequence: TGCGCCAGCAGCCAAGGGGCCTACAATGAGCAGTTCTTC.

This clonotype was detected ten times or more. The rearrangement uses TRBV6-2 or TRBV6-3 and TRBJ2-7; D remains unclear. Germline values: CDR1 MNHEY, CDR2 SVGEGT. V gave up 0 bases and J gave up 0 bases, with 12 bases separating them. The length of the CDR3 is 16 residues. This CDR3 is CASSYSLRMNSYEQYF. The CDR3 nucleotides are TGTGCCAGCAGTTACTCCTTAAGGATGAACTCCTACGAGCAGTACTTC.

This clonotype was observed at least ten times. Here the CDR3 DNA reads TGTGCCAGCAGCTTAATAGGCAGGGTTGGGGGTGAGCAGTTCTTC. This gives the protein CASSLIGRVGGEQFF. The gene calls are TRBV7-3 and TRBJ2-1, with D possibly called TRBD1 or TRBD2 (5 bases each). This CDR3 has 15 residues. The V gene's germline CDR1 is SGHTA and CDR2 FQGTGA. Trimming removed 1 base from V and 9 bases from J, with 16 bases in between. Variable domain in full (rest from reference TRBV7-3 and TRBJ2-1): GAGVSQTPSNKVTEKGKYVELRCDPISGHTALYWYRQSLGQGPEFLIYFQGTGAADDSGLPNDRFFAVRPEGSVSTLKIQRTERGDSAVYLCASSLIGRVGGEQFFGPGTRLTVL.

This clonotype was observed a few times. The chain is built from TRBV7-9 and TRBJ2-3, with D possibly TRBD2 on 5 matching bases. Germline CDR1 SEHNR, CDR2 FQNEAQ (reference sequence). Trimming took 4 bases from V and 0 from J, leaving 11 bases between them. This CDR3 has 15 residues. CDR3 region: CASSSPERSTDTQYF. The CDR3 region has the DNA TGTGCCAGCAGCTCCCCCGAGCGGAGCACAGATACGCAGTATTTT.

There are many counts of this clonotype. The rearrangement uses TRBV7-2 and TRBJ2-7; tentatively, D is TRBD1 or TRBD2 (6 bases each). Trimming pared 0 bases from V and 0 bases from J, leaving 9 bases between. This CDR3 has 15 amino acids. The germline V gene encodes CDR1 SGHTA and CDR2 FQGNSA. The CDR3 reads CASSLARGDSYEQYV. In nucleotides, the CDR3 is TGTGCCAGCAGCTTAGCGAGGGGGGACTCCTACGAGCAGTACGTC.

DNA for the CDR3: TGTGCCAGCAGCTTGGTTTCCCAAAAATCAGATACGCAGTATTTT. As protein: CASSLVSQKSDTQYF. J is TRBJ2-3 and V is TRBV5-4, with D unclear. The CDR3 has 15 residues. Trimming shortened V by 0 bases and J by 4 bases, and 12 bases separated the two germline ends. Germline V gene sequence: CDR1 SGHNT, CDR2 YYREEE (reference sequence).

The chain links TRBV7-6 to TRBJ2-7; D is unclear. The V gene's germline CDR1 is SGHVS and CDR2 FNYEAQ. The CDR3 is 16 amino acids. Deletions cut 2 bases from V and 0 bases from J, with 14 bases between. The CDR3 protein is CASSLRAGSSSYEQYF. CDR3 DNA sequence: TGTGCCAGCAGCTTAAGGGCAGGCTCTAGCTCCTACGAGCAGTACTTC.

This clonotype has just a few counts. The chain has TRBV6-5 and TRBJ2-7; 7 nucleotides align to TRBD1. The CDR3 has 13 amino acids. Germline CDR1 reads MNHEY; CDR2 reads SVGAGI. J was trimmed by 6 bases and V by 5 bases; bases with no gene match: 7. CDR3 sequence reads: CASSPQGVGEQYF. The CDR3 DNA follows: TGTGCCAGCAGTCCCCAGGGGGTTGGCGAGCAGTACTTC.

This clonotype was seen a handful of times. The chain couples TRBV7-3 to TRBJ2-7; D may be TRBD1 (6 bases). The V and J ends lost 2 bases and 4 bases respectively, with 12 bases between them. Germline CDR1 and CDR2: SGHTA and FQGTGA. This CDR3 has 14 amino acids. In nucleotides, the CDR3 is TGTGCCAGCAGCTTAGCACAGGGACCTTACGAGCAGTACTTC. The encoded protein is CASSLAQGPYEQYF.

The V gene is TRBV27, the J gene TRBJ2-7; D not resolved. V gave up 5 bases and J gave up 2 bases, with 10 bases separating them. CDR1 and CDR2 from the germline V gene are MNHEY and SMNVEV (reference sequence). The CDR3 is made up of 13 amino acids. CDR3 sequence reads: CASSTLVTYEQYF. CDR3 coding DNA: TGTGCCAGCAGTACGTTGGTTACCTACGAGCAGTACTTC.

The V and J genes are TRBV19 and TRBJ2-2; 11 bases line up with TRBD1. The V segment lost 7 bases and the J segment 5 bases; nucleotides outside the gene matches: 12. The CDR3 spans 17 residues. Germline V lookup: CDR1 LNHDA, CDR2 SQIVND (reference sequence). The CDR3 sequence is CASTLREGQGGTGELFF. CDR3 nucleotide sequence: TGTGCCAGTACCCTCCGGGAGGGACAGGGGGGAACCGGGGAGCTGTTTTTT. Supplemented by reference TRBV19 and TRBJ2-2, the full variable domain reads DGGITQSPKYLFRKEGQNVTLSCEQNLNHDAMYWYRQDPGQGLRLIYYSQIVNDFQKGDIAEGYSVSREKKESFPLTVTSAQKNPTAFYLCASTLREGQGGTGELFFGEGSRLTVL.

The CDR3 loop reads CASSSGGGDDRALHF. The CDR3, as DNA: TGTGCCAGCAGCTCCGGTGGAGGGGACGATCGGGCCCTCCACTTT. The rearrangement uses TRBV5-4 and TRBJ1-6; D is perhaps TRBD1 (5 bases). This CDR3 is built from 15 residues. Trimming cost V 3 bases and J 14 bases, with 21 bases left between them. Germline V gene data show CDR1 as SGHNT and CDR2 as YYREEE (reference sequence).

V and J are TRBV5-1 and TRBJ2-5, with D unresolved. Germline CDR1 reads SGHRS; CDR2 reads YFSETQ. The CDR3 is 14 amino acids. The V end was cut by 0 bases, the J end by 1 base, with 7 bases between. The CDR3 reads CASSLAATQETQYF. The CDR3 DNA reads as TGCGCCAGCAGCTTGGCCGCTACCCAAGAGACCCAGTACTTC.

This clonotype was counted at least ten times. CDR3 sequence reads: CATTMVTDTQYF. In DNA form, the CDR3 reads TGTGCCACCACCATGGTCACAGATACGCAGTATTTT. The V and J genes are TRBV7-2 and TRBJ2-3, with D uncertain. CDR3 size: 12 residues. The V gene's germline CDR1 is SGHTA and CDR2 FQGNSA. The V end was cut by 10 bases, the J end by 2 bases, with 10 bases between.

The chain joins TRBV7-8 to TRBJ2-7; D gene unclear. V lost 2 bases to trimming and J lost 2 bases, with 13 bases between them. CDR1 is SGHVS, CDR2 FQNEAQ, per germline. This CDR3 has 15 residues. Here the CDR3 DNA reads TGTGCCAGCAGCTTATTGGGCTACGCAGCCTACGAGCAGTACGTC. It is translated as CASSLLGYAAYEQYV.

This clonotype has only a few counts. The chain uses TRBV12-3 or TRBV12-4 and TRBJ1-1, with a possible D match to TRBD1 (5 bases). The CDR3 runs 15 residues. Trimming removed 6 bases from V and 1 base from J, with 15 bases in between. In DNA form, the CDR3 reads TGTGCCAGCAGCCGCTATGGGACGCAGAACACTGAAGCTTTCTTT. Amino acids: CASSRYGTQNTEAFF.